The 21 T cell receptor beta chains below were found in one sample sequenced in a study of T cells in localized non-small cell lung cancer. Assay used: immunoSEQ multiplex PCR; TCRdb lists only in-frame clones, some missing. The data hold tens of thousands of clones, with approximately 83% observed a single time. Sequencing was performed on peripheral blood mononuclear cells, taken before any cancer treatment. Receptors were obtained from a man aged 35-75 years with stage III lung adenocarcinoma.

CDR3 in DNA: TGTGCCTGGACAACAGGGGATGGAAACACCATATATTTT. Translating it yields CAWTTGDGNTIYF. The chain couples TRBV30 to TRBJ1-3; TRBD1 matches 7 bases. The ends lost 4 bases at V and 3 bases at J; junction bases unmatched: 3. The CDR3 totals 13 residues. Germline CDR1 reads GTSNPN; CDR2 reads SVGIG (reference sequence).

The chain carries TRBV5-1 and TRBJ2-2; D unresolved. V lost 2 bases and J 8 bases, leaving 7 bases between the germline ends. CDR3 length equals 12 residues. Germline V gene data show CDR1 as SGHRS and CDR2 as YFSETQ. The CDR3 nucleotides read TGCGCCAGCAGCTTACAAGGAGGGGAGCTGTTTTTT. Encoded protein: CASSLQGGELFF.

The chain joins TRBV7-6 to TRBJ2-2; possibly TRBD1 for D (5 bases). Germline-derived CDR1 and CDR2 are SGHVS and FNYEAQ. The V end lost 2 bases, the J end lost 4 bases, and 11 bases lay between the germline ends. The CDR3 length is 15 residues. The CDR3 DNA is TGTGCCAGCAGCTTAACCCGACAGAGCACCGGGGAGCTGTTTTTT. This codes for CASSLTRQSTGELFF.

The table lists this clone with a count of one. The chain joins TRBV5-4 to TRBJ2-5; possibly TRBD2 for D (5 bases). V gave up 1 base and J gave up 3 bases, with 7 bases separating them. Germline CDR1 reads SGHNT; CDR2 reads YYREEE (reference sequence). CDR3 length: 13 residues. The CDR3 region is CASSLTTKETQYF. The CDR3 nucleotides are TGTGCCAGCAGCTTGACGACTAAAGAGACCCAGTACTTC.

This rearrangement joins TRBV9 to TRBJ2-5; 8 bases match TRBD2. There are 15 residues in the CDR3. CDR1 and CDR2 from the germline V gene are SGDLS and YYNGEE. V gave up 3 bases and J gave up 2 bases; unmatched junction bases: 6. CDR3 DNA: TGTGCCAGCAGCGGGAGTAGCGGGGCACAAGAGACCCAGTACTTC. Residues: CASSGSSGAQETQYF. Full variable domain (outside the CDR3, taken from reference TRBV9 and TRBJ2-5): DSGVTQTPKHLITATGQRVTLRCSPRSGDLSVYWYQQSLDQGLQFLIQYYNGEERAKGNILERFSAQQFPDLHSELNLSSLELGDSALYFCASSGSSGAQETQYFGPGTRLLVL.

Only one count was recorded for this clone. The CDR3 sequence: CASSLAGGQGASETQYF. CDR3 sequence (DNA): TGCGCCAGCAGCTTGGCCGGGGGACAGGGGGCATCAGAGACCCAGTACTTC. The rearrangement joins TRBV5-1 to TRBJ2-5, with 12 bases aligning to TRBD1. V gave up 0 bases and J gave up 4 bases; unmatched junction bases: 7. The CDR3 length is 17 residues. The germline gives CDR1 SGHRS, CDR2 YFSETQ. The complete variable domain, with remaining parts taken from reference TRBV5-1 and TRBJ2-5, reads KAGVTQTPRYLIKTRGQQVTLSCSPISGHRSVSWYQQTPGQGLQFLFEYFSETQRNKGNFPGRFSGRQFSNSRSEMNVSTLELGDSALYLCASSLAGGQGASETQYFGPGTRLLVL.

This chain uses TRBV9 with TRBJ1-2; D unclear. The CDR3 runs to 13 residues. Trimming took 1 base from V and 0 from J, leaving 4 bases between them. Germline V gene lookup returns CDR1 SGDLS and CDR2 YYNGEE. In DNA form, the CDR3 reads TGTGCCAGCAGCGTAAGGGCTAACTATGGCTACACCTTC. Residues: CASSVRANYGYTF.

The rearrangement joins TRBV19 to TRBJ2-3, with 9 nucleotides matching TRBD1. The trim removed 0 bases at V and 4 bases at J, leaving 11 bases unmatched. Germline V lookup: CDR1 LNHDA, CDR2 SQIVND (reference sequence). CDR3 size: 18 residues. The CDR3 bases are TGTGCCAGTAGTATAGATCCCCCGGGACAGGGAAGTGCAGATACGCAGTATTTT. It specifies CASSIDPPGQGSADTQYF.

This chain joins TRBV6-1 and TRBJ2-2; 7 nucleotides line up with TRBD2. The CDR3 has 17 amino acids. V lost 1 base and J lost 2; bases outside the gene matches: 7. CDR1 is MNHNS, CDR2 SASEGT, per germline. Here the CDR3 reads CASSEEKLAVNTGELFF. In DNA form, the CDR3 reads TGTGCCAGCAGTGAAGAGAAGCTAGCGGTTAACACCGGGGAGCTGTTTTTT.

The chain employs TRBV4-1 and TRBJ1-3, with no clear D. With 1 base removed from V and 0 bases from J, the gap between germline ends came to 10 bases. Germline loops: CDR1 MGHRA, CDR2 YSYEKL. This CDR3 is built from 16 residues. CDR3 sequence: CASSQADLFSGNTIYF. DNA of the CDR3: TGCGCCAGCAGCCAAGCCGATCTCTTCTCTGGAAACACCATATATTTT.

This chain joins TRBV7-8 and TRBJ2-2; 8 nucleotides line up with TRBD1. V trimming: 4 bases; J trimming: 3 bases; junction bases outside the gene matches: 4. Germline-derived CDR1 and CDR2 are SGHVS and FQNEAQ. The CDR3 is 15 amino acids. CDR3 nucleotides: TGTGCCAGCAGCTCGGACAGGGCGTACACCGGGGAGCTGTTTTTT. It codes for CASSSDRAYTGELFF.

V and J are TRBV7-3 and TRBJ2-3, with 7 bases aligning to TRBD2. The V gene end was trimmed by 1 base and the J gene end by 3 bases; junction bases not matched to a gene: 7. CDR3 length equals 16 residues. Per germline, CDR1 SGHTA and CDR2 FQGTGA. This CDR3 reads CASSLMSGDSTDTQYF. The CDR3 DNA is TGTGCCAGCAGCTTAATGAGCGGGGATAGTACAGATACGCAGTATTTT.

The genes are TRBV6-6 and TRBJ2-3, with 13 bases lining up with TRBD2. Germline-derived CDR1 and CDR2 are MNHNY and SVGAGI (reference sequence). The CDR3 totals 16 residues. The ends lost 5 bases at V and 2 bases at J; junction bases unmatched: 4. The CDR3 sequence: CASSRLAGGLTDTQYF. The CDR3 nucleotides are TGTGCCAGCAGTAGACTAGCGGGGGGCCTCACAGATACGCAGTATTTT.

V gene TRBV7-9 combines with J gene TRBJ2-6, with 8 bases lining up with TRBD2. The V segment lost 2 bases and the J segment 7 bases; nucleotides outside the gene matches: 13. The germline CDR1 and CDR2 sequences are SEHNR and FQNEAQ (reference sequence). CDR3 length: 18 amino acids. This chain's CDR3 is CASSLHPGGGAVANVLTF. CDR3 coding DNA: TGTGCCAGCAGCTTACATCCGGGAGGGGGGGCCGTAGCCAACGTCCTGACTTTC.

The chain employs TRBV6-1 and TRBJ1-5; D is unresolved. V was pared by 2 bases and J by 2 bases, with 19 bases between. Germline values: CDR1 MNHNS, CDR2 SASEGT. This CDR3 spans 18 amino acids. CDR3 amino acids: CASSERWIGEVGNQPQHF. In DNA, the CDR3 is TGTGCCAGCAGTGAACGTTGGATTGGGGAGGTTGGCAATCAGCCCCAGCATTTT.

This chain connects TRBV18 to TRBJ2-7; 9 bases align to TRBD1. This CDR3 region has 16 residues. Losses at the gene ends were 1 base for V and 7 bases for J; bases not matched to a gene: 11. Germline V gene sequence: CDR1 KGHSH, CDR2 LQKENI. The CDR3 sequence: CASSPQGTGTGSEQYF. CDR3 nucleotide sequence: TGTGCCAGCTCACCACAAGGAACCGGGACAGGGTCGGAGCAGTACTTC.

This clone was seen more than once but under ten times. CDR3 region: CASSLITPRHQPQHF. Written as DNA, the CDR3 is TGTGCCAGCAGTTTGATCACGCCCCGACATCAGCCCCAGCATTTT. J is TRBJ1-5 and V is TRBV28; D is unclear. The ends were cut back, 3 bases at V and 5 bases at J, with 14 bases in the middle. The CDR3 sequence is 15 residues long. CDR1 and CDR2 from the germline V gene are MDHEN and SYDVKM.

V is TRBV4-1 and J is TRBJ1-3; D not certain. V lost 0 bases to trimming and J lost 2 bases, with 8 bases between them. The CDR3 covers 15 residues. Germline-derived CDR1 and CDR2 are MGHRA and YSYEKL. The CDR3 DNA sequence: TGCGCCAGCAGCCAAGATGAACGGGCTGGAAACACCATATATTTT. As protein: CASSQDERAGNTIYF.

The chain has TRBV18 and TRBJ2-7; D perhaps matches TRBD2 (5 bases). Germline values: CDR1 KGHSH, CDR2 LQKENI. This CDR3 has 14 amino acids. V lost 3 bases and J 2 bases, leaving 11 bases between the germline ends. The CDR3 DNA sequence: TGTGCCAGCTCACCTGAGAAGGGAGCCTACGAGCAGTACTTC. Its protein product is CASSPEKGAYEQYF.

The V gene is TRBV5-1, the J gene TRBJ2-3, with 7 positions matching TRBD2. Trimming cost V 4 bases and J 0 bases; bases outside gene matches: 11. CDR3 size: 17 residues. In germline, CDR1 is SGHRS, CDR2 YFSETQ. CDR3 nucleotide sequence: TGCGCCAGCAGCCCCTTGTACCTAGCGGCTAGCACAGATACGCAGTATTTT. Translated, it gives CASSPLYLAASTDTQYF.

This chain joins TRBV9 and TRBJ1-6, with D tentatively TRBD1 (5 bases). Trimming stripped 4 bases from V and 7 bases from J, with 15 bases between. Germline CDR1 and CDR2: SGDLS and YYNGEE. The CDR3 has 15 amino acids. The CDR3 sequence: CASSTSGLGNSPLHF. The CDR3 coding sequence is TGTGCCAGCAGCACTTCGGGGCTAGGGAATTCACCCCTCCACTTT. The variable domain in full, with the rest retrieved from reference TRBV9 and TRBJ1-6, is DSGVTQTPKHLITATGQRVTLRCSPRSGDLSVYWYQQSLDQGLQFLIQYYNGEERAKGNILERFSAQQFPDLHSELNLSSLELGDSALYFCASSTSGLGNSPLHFGNGTRLTVT.